This T cell receptor beta chain was identified during a study of cytomegalovirus exposure and HLA in healthy donors. Whole-study results and caveats: Association of a missense DCLRE1C variant with TCR beta V- and J-gene trimming was reported in a later analysis. Earlier analysis found most TCR beta V segments productive about 87% or about 30% of the time.

Samples came from healthy bone marrow donors. CDR1 and CDR2 (germline): MNHEY, SVGAGI. This CDR3 region has 14 residues. Trimming cost V 5 bases and J 7 bases, with 16 bases left between them. PCR primers comprised 60 Vbeta and 13 Jbeta primers. Method: immunoSEQ multiplex PCR; TCRdb's copy keeps in-frame clones and lacks some. The sample data list around 71,000 clones. As to this clone: Its antigen is as yet unknown.

Sequencing was performed on PBMCs. The genes are TRBV6-5 and TRBJ2-3; D perhaps matches TRBD1 (6 bases). The sequence was collected from a woman under 40 in good health and CMV-seronegative. CDR3 DNA: TGTGCCAGCAGTCCGGTCCCGGGACATCATACGCAGTATTTT. Amino acid sequence: CASSPVPGHHTQYF.